The 20 T cell receptor beta chains below were found in one sample sequenced in a study of blood T cell repertoires in COVID-19 (dated by TCRdb to 2018 to 2021). The receptor library was made with the immunoSEQ multiplex PCR assay. The table comes from immuneACCESS by way of TCRdb, which keeps in-frame sequences with V and J called. Part of the clones is missing from these tables; in studies checked, under half for an unresolved V gene and the rest for unknown reasons. This sample lists about 150,000 clones; 90% were detected once. Approximately 0.48% of the sample comes from the top ten. The sequencing input was peripheral blood. All receptors derive from a man in his fifties with acute or convalescent COVID-19.

V gene TRBV7-3 combines with J gene TRBJ1-6; the D is unclear. Trimming cost V 5 bases and J 5 bases, with 10 bases left between them. The CDR3 consists of 14 residues. Germline V gives CDR1 SGHTA, CDR2 FQGTGA. The CDR3 sequence: CASSLDGDNSPLHF. The CDR3 DNA reads TGTGCCAGCAGCCTCGACGGGGATAATTCACCCCTCCACTTT.

The genes are TRBV7-9 and TRBJ2-7; TRBD1 is a possible D gene (5 bases). This CDR3 is 14 amino acids long. From germline, CDR1 is SEHNR and CDR2 FQNEAQ (reference sequence). Trimming stripped 2 bases from V and 2 bases from J, with 10 bases between. The CDR3 here is CASSLSPGTYEQYF. Written as DNA, the CDR3 is TGTGCCAGCAGCTTATCGCCAGGGACCTACGAGCAGTACTTC. The variable domain in full, with the rest retrieved from reference TRBV7-9 and TRBJ2-7, is DTGVSQNPRHKITKRGQNVTFRCDPISEHNRLYWYRQTLGQGPEFLTYFQNEAQLEKSRLLSDRFSAERPKGSFSTLEIQRTEQGDSAMYLCASSLSPGTYEQYFGPGTRLTVT.

The J gene is TRBJ1-2, the V gene TRBV6-2 or TRBV6-3; D unclear. The CDR3 loop spans 14 amino acids. V was clipped by 1 base and J by 5 bases, with 11 bases between them. The V gene's germline CDR1 is MNHEY and CDR2 SVGEGT. The CDR3 DNA follows: TGTGCCAGCAGTTACTACAGAGGGCATTATGGCTACACCTTC. Protein sequence: CASSYYRGHYGYTF.

The rearrangement uses TRBV5-5 and TRBJ1-4; TRBD1 agrees at 11 bases. J was trimmed by 4 bases and V by 0 bases; bases with no gene match: 2. Germline values: CDR1 SGHKS, CDR2 YYEKEE (reference sequence). This CDR3 is 16 amino acids long. CDR3 in amino acids: CASSLVDRGLNEKLFF. For the CDR3, the DNA is TGTGCCAGCAGCTTGGTGGACAGGGGGCTTAATGAAAAACTGTTTTTT.

The chain recombines TRBV29-1 with TRBJ2-7; no definite D call. CDR3 length: 13 residues. CDR1 SQVTM and CDR2 ANQGSEA come from the germline V gene. Trimming took 7 bases from V and 3 from J, leaving 16 bases between them. This CDR3 is CSAQTPYSYEQYV. Written as DNA, the CDR3 is TGCAGCGCACAAACCCCTTACAGCTACGAGCAGTACGTC.

The V gene is TRBV18, the J gene TRBJ2-1, with 10 bases lining up with TRBD2. The CDR3 extends over 16 amino acids. The V gene end was trimmed by 2 bases and the J gene end by 6 bases; junction bases not matched to a gene: 7. Germline CDR1 is KGHSH and CDR2 is LQKENI. The CDR3 is CASSPTLAGGGNEQFF. The CDR3 coding sequence is TGTGCCAGCTCACCAACTTTAGCGGGGGGCGGCAATGAGCAGTTCTTC.

J is TRBJ1-1 and V is TRBV28; possibly TRBD1 for D (6 bases). The germline V gene has CDR1 MDHEN and CDR2 SYDVKM. Trimming removed 1 base at V and 1 base at J, with 10 bases between. The CDR3 is 15 residues long. This CDR3 is CASSLSVGGNTEAFF. The CDR3 bases are TGTGCCAGCAGTTTATCGGTAGGGGGGAACACTGAAGCTTTCTTT.

This chain connects TRBV5-1 to TRBJ1-4; 7 bases match TRBD1. This CDR3 is built from 16 residues. Germline trimming cut 0 bases from V and 0 bases from J; bases unmatched to any gene: 2. In germline, CDR1 is SGHRS, CDR2 YFSETQ. CDR3 region: CASSLGQGTTNEKLFF. In nucleotides, the CDR3 is TGCGCCAGCAGCTTGGGACAGGGAACAACTAATGAAAAACTGTTTTTT.

The rearrangement links TRBV6-4 to TRBJ1-1, with D tentatively TRBD1 (5 bases). This CDR3 spans 17 amino acids. Trimming stripped 10 bases from V and 7 bases from J, with 31 bases between. The germline V gene encodes CDR1 MRHNA and CDR2 SNTAGT. Here the CDR3 DNA reads TGTGCCAATTCGCGCTTCGCAGGGCCAGGGCCAAGCTTTGAAGCTTTCTTT. Residues: CANSRFAGPGPSFEAFF.

This sequence joins TRBV19 and TRBJ1-1; 10 bases are a match to TRBD1. V shed 3 bases and J 4 bases; nucleotides not matched to a gene: 2. The CDR3 extends over 14 amino acids. Germline V gives CDR1 LNHDA, CDR2 SQIVND (reference sequence). Written as DNA, the CDR3 is TGTGCCAGTAGTATGGACAGGGGGATCACTGAAGCTTTCTTT. The encoded protein is CASSMDRGITEAFF. The entire variable domain, with the rest obtained from reference TRBV19 and TRBJ1-1, is as follows: DGGITQSPKYLFRKEGQNVTLSCEQNLNHDAMYWYRQDPGQGLRLIYYSQIVNDFQKGDIAEGYSVSREKKESFPLTVTSAQKNPTAFYLCASSMDRGITEAFFGQGTRLTVV.

The chain links TRBV30 to TRBJ1-2; D perhaps matches TRBD1 (5 bases). This CDR3 region has 15 residues. V was shortened by 3 bases and J by 4 bases, with 18 bases between the two germline ends. CDR1 and CDR2 from the germline V gene are GTSNPN and SVGIG (reference sequence). DNA for the CDR3: TGTGCCTGGAGCCCCCCACAGGTGGGGATCTATGGCTACACCTTC. It encodes CAWSPPQVGIYGYTF.

V and J are TRBV27 and TRBJ2-7, with D tentatively TRBD1 (6 bases). Germline CDR1 MNHEY, CDR2 SMNVEV (reference sequence). The CDR3 spans 13 residues. Deletions cut 5 bases from V and 3 bases from J, with 11 bases between. This CDR3 reads CASSPRGHYEQYF. The CDR3 DNA follows: TGTGCCAGCAGTCCCAGGGGTCACTACGAGCAGTACTTC.

This clone was observed a single time. J is TRBJ2-7 and V is TRBV19; TRBD1 agrees at 8 bases. V lost 4 bases, J lost 5 bases, and 7 bases stayed unmatched. This CDR3 region has 14 residues. CDR1 is LNHDA and CDR2 is SQIVND in the germline V gene (reference sequence). The CDR3 coding sequence is TGTGCCAGTAGTAGGGAGGACAGGGCCCACGAGCAGTACTTC. It translates to CASSREDRAHEQYF.

This chain uses TRBV28 with TRBJ1-2, with 8 bases that match TRBD1. V gave up 10 bases and J gave up 4 bases; unmatched junction bases: 8. Germline loops: CDR1 MDHEN, CDR2 SYDVKM. The CDR3 runs 13 residues. The CDR3 protein is CATGQGPFYGYTF. DNA of the CDR3: TGTGCCACAGGACAGGGACCTTTCTATGGCTACACCTTC.

CDR3 protein: CASSYSGDSYTDTQYF. CDR3 nucleotide sequence: TGTGCCAGCAGTTACTCGGGGGACAGCTACACAGATACGCAGTATTTT. V usage is TRBV6-2 or TRBV6-3 and J usage is TRBJ2-3, with 7 positions matching TRBD1. J lost 2 bases, V lost 0 bases, and 5 bases had no gene match. The CDR3 runs 16 residues. Germline CDR1 MNHEY, CDR2 SVGEGT.

This chain connects TRBV28 to TRBJ1-2; possibly TRBD1 for D (5 bases). Germline CDR1 is MDHEN and CDR2 is SYDVKM. The CDR3 spans 12 residues. The ends were cut back, 3 bases at V and 6 bases at J, with 8 bases in the middle. The DNA for the CDR3 is TGTGCCAGCAGTTTCTCAGGGAATGGCTACACCTTC. Translated: CASSFSGNGYTF.

The chain uses TRBV27 and TRBJ2-2; no definite D call. This CDR3 region has 13 residues. V was shortened by 3 bases and J by 1 base, with 3 bases between the two germline ends. Germline CDR1 reads MNHEY; CDR2 reads SMNVEV (reference sequence). CDR3 region: CASSFRNTGELFF. As DNA, the CDR3 is TGTGCCAGCAGTTTCCGGAACACCGGGGAGCTGTTTTTT.

The rearrangement links TRBV28 to TRBJ1-5; 9 nucleotides match TRBD1. The CDR3 sequence is 17 residues long. Germline V gene data show CDR1 as MDHEN and CDR2 as SYDVKM. V shed 6 bases, J shed 1 base, and the junction held 10 bases outside the gene matches. The CDR3 nucleotides read TGTGCCAGCAGGGCGGGACAGGGACTTAGAAGCAATCAGCCCCAGCATTTT. Protein: CASRAGQGLRSNQPQHF. Using reference TRBV28 and TRBJ1-5 for the parts outside the CDR3, the full variable domain is DVKVTQSSRYLVKRTGEKVFLECVQDMDHENMFWYRQDPGLGLRLIYFSYDVKMKEKGDIPEGYSVSREKKERFSLILESASTNQTSMYLCASRAGQGLRSNQPQHFGDGTRLSIL.

The chain carries TRBV28 and TRBJ2-1, with 13 bases aligning to TRBD2. This CDR3 spans 19 amino acids. Germline V gene data show CDR1 as MDHEN and CDR2 as SYDVKM. Trimming at V came to 5 bases and at J to 8 bases, leaving 18 bases not matched to a gene. The CDR3: CASSPYTSGRAFLGDEQFF. CDR3 bases: TGTGCCAGCAGTCCATATACTAGCGGGAGGGCCTTTTTGGGGGATGAGCAGTTCTTC.

The chain is built from TRBV4-1 and TRBJ1-3; 7 bases are shared with TRBD1. With 4 bases clipped from V and 1 base from J, the junction kept 7 bases outside the gene matches. This CDR3 comprises 16 residues. The germline CDR1 and CDR2 sequences are MGHRA and YSYEKL. The CDR3 nucleotides are TGCGCCAGCAGCCGCTCCGACAGGGAATCTGGAAACACCATATATTTT. Translation: CASSRSDRESGNTIYF.